This T cell receptor beta chain was found in a study of blood T cell repertoires in COVID-19. Germline V lookup: CDR1 MDHEN, CDR2 SYDVKM. The CDR3 consists of 12 residues. Trimming took off 3 bases at V and 7 bases at J, with 7 bases between the two ends. Assay: immunoSEQ multiplex PCR; the TCRdb copy retains only in-frame clones and omits some. The table lists 230,000 or so clones, about 91% of them singletons. Sequencing used PBMCs or T cells enriched from blood (not recorded which). This TCR was sampled from a woman aged 50 to 60 with acute COVID-19. The chain combines TRBV28 with TRBJ2-1; no definite D call. CDR3 protein: CASSFQRNEQFF. The CDR3 DNA reads TGTGCCAGCAGTTTCCAGAGGAATGAGCAGTTCTTC. Using reference TRBV28 and TRBJ2-1 for the parts outside the CDR3, the full variable domain is DVKVTQSSRYLVKRTGEKVFLECVQDMDHENMFWYRQDPGLGLRLIYFSYDVKMKEKGDIPEGYSVSREKKERFSLILESASTNQTSMYLCASSFQRNEQFFGPGTRLTVL.